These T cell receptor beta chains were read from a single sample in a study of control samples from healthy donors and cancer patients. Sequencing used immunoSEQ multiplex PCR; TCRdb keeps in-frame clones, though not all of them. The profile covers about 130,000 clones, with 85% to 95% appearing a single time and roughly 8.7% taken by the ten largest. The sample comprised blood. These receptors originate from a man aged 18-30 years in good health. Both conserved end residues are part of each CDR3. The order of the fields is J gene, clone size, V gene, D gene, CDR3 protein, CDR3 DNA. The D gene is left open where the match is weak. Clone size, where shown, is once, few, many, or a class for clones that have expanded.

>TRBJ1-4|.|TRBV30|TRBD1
CAWSSQGAREKLFF
TGTGCCTGGAGTTCCCAGGGGGCGCGAGAAAAACTGTTTTTT
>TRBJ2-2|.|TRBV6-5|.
CASSYSPGSTGELFF
TGTGCCAGCAGTTACTCGCCAGGAAGCACCGGGGAGCTGTTTTTT
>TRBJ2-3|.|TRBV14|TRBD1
CASSPRTGGTDTQYF
TGTGCCAGCAGCCCCCGGACAGGGGGCACAGATACGCAGTATTTT
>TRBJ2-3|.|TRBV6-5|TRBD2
CASIGLAGDTQYF
TGTGCCAGCATCGGACTAGCGGGCGATACGCAGTATTTT
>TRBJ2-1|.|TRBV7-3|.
CASSLARYNEQFF
TGTGCCAGCAGCTTAGCTCGCTACAATGAGCAGTTCTTC
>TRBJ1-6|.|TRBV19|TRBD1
CASSKDRGYSPLHF
TGTGCCAGTAGTAAGGACAGGGGGTATTCACCCCTCCACTTT
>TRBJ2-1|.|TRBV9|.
CASSVGLINEQFF
TGTGCCAGCAGCGTAGGTCTAATCAATGAGCAGTTCTTC
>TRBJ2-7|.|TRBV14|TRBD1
CASSTAGTGGPQQYF
TGTGCCAGCAGTACCGCGGGGACAGGGGGCCCCCAGCAGTACTTC
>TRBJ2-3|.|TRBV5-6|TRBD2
CASSLRSAGGSTIYTQYF
TGTGCCAGCAGCTTGCGTTCAGCGGGGGGGAGTACCATCTATACGCAGTATTTT
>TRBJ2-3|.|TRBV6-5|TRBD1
CASRNRDRGTDTQYF
TGTGCCAGCAGAAACCGGGACAGGGGCACAGATACGCAGTATTTT
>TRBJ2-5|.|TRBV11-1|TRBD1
CASSLAPDRDFYKETQYF
TGTGCCAGCAGCTTAGCTCCGGACAGGGACTTTTACAAAGAGACCCAGTACTTC
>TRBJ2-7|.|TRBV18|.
CASSPLKGGKTYEQYF
TGTGCCAGCTCACCTCTTAAAGGAGGAAAGACCTACGAGCAGTACTTC
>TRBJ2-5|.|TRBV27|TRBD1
CASSLPKPRDRVGKETQYF
TGTGCCAGCAGTTTACCAAAACCCCGGGACAGGGTTGGGAAGGAGACCCAGTACTTC
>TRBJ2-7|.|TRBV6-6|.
CASSNPGTDSYEQYF
TGTGCCAGCAGTAACCCCGGGACTGACTCCTACGAGCAGTACTTC
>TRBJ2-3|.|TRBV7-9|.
CASSLAARSSTDTQYF
TGTGCCAGCAGCTTAGCGGCTAGATCTAGCACAGATACGCAGTATTTT
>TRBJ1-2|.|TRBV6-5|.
CASTPGAYGYTF
TGTGCCAGCACCCCAGGGGCCTATGGCTACACCTTC
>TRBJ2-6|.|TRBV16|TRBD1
CASSQSIKRDSRSGANVLTF
TGTGCCAGCAGCCAATCTATTAAAAGGGACAGTCGCTCTGGGGCCAACGTCCTGACTTTC
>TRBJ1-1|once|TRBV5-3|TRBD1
CARRLGRDRGNTEAFF
TGTGCCAGAAGACTCGGACGAGACAGGGGGAACACTGAAGCTTTCTTT
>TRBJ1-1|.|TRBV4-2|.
CASSQARGRNTEAFF
TGTGCCAGCAGCCAAGCCCGGGGAAGGAACACTGAAGCTTTCTTT
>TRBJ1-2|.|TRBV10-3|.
CAISESTGRNYGYTF
TGTGCCATCAGTGAGTCGACCGGCAGGAACTATGGCTACACCTTC
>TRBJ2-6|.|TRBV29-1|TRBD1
CSVGDRVSGANVLTF
TGCAGCGTTGGGGACAGGGTCTCTGGGGCCAACGTCCTGACTTTC
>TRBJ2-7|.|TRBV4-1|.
CASSHPGTILYEQYF
TGCGCCAGCAGCCACCCCGGGACGATCCTCTACGAGCAGTACTTC
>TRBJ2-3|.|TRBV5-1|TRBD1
CASSLERQGAGDTQYF
TGCGCCAGCAGCTTGGAAAGACAGGGGGCAGGTGATACGCAGTATTTT
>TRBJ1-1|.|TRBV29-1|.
CSVEIQGRGTEAFF
TGCAGCGTTGAAATCCAGGGTCGGGGCACTGAAGCTTTCTTT
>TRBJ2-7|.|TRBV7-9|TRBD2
CASSSYGGDNEQYF
TGTGCCAGCAGCTCCTACGGGGGGGACAACGAGCAGTACTTC
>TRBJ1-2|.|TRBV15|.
CATSRVSANYGYTF
TGTGCCACCAGCAGAGTATCAGCTAACTATGGCTACACCTTC
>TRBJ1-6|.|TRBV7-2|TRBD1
CASSARDRVTPLHF
TGTGCCAGCAGCGCCCGGGACAGGGTGACACCCCTCCACTTT
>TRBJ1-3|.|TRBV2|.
CASSEWVAGNTIYF
TGTGCCAGCAGTGAATGGGTTGCTGGAAACACCATATATTTT
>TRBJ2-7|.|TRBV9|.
CASSGGGFYEQYF
TGTGCCAGCAGCGGAGGGGGGTTCTACGAGCAGTACTTC
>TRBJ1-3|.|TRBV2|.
CASSEGQRFYSGNTIYF
TGTGCCAGCAGTGAGGGCCAGAGATTTTACTCTGGAAACACCATATATTTT
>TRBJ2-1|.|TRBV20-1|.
CSAEAYNEQFF
TGCAGTGCTGAGGCGTACAATGAGCAGTTCTTC
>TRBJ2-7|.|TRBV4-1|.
CASSQDLAGSEQYF
TGCGCCAGCAGCCAAGATTTGGCTGGCAGCGAGCAGTACTTC
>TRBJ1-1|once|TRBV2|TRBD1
CASSRDRGLLNTEAFF
TGTGCCAGCAGTCGGGACAGGGGGCTCTTGAACACTGAAGCTTTCTTT
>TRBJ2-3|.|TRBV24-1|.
CATGDGSTDTQYF
TGTGCCACCGGGGACGGAAGCACAGATACGCAGTATTTT
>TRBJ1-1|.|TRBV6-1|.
CASSEPGAPNTEAFF
TGTGCCAGCAGTGAACCCGGGGCGCCAAACACTGAAGCTTTCTTT
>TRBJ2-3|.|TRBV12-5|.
CASGFPGVADTQYF
TGTGCTAGTGGTTTTCCGGGGGTGGCAGATACGCAGTATTTT
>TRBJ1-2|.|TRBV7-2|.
CASSLGSFYGYTF
TGTGCCAGCAGCCTAGGGTCGTTCTATGGCTACACCTTC
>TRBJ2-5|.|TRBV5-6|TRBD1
CASSFLGTGGETQYF
TGTGCCAGCAGCTTTCTAGGGACAGGGGGGGAGACCCAGTACTTC
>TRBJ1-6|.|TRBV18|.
CASSPLRGGPENSPLHF
TGTGCCAGCTCACCCCTCAGGGGCGGCCCGGAAAATTCACCCCTCCACTTT